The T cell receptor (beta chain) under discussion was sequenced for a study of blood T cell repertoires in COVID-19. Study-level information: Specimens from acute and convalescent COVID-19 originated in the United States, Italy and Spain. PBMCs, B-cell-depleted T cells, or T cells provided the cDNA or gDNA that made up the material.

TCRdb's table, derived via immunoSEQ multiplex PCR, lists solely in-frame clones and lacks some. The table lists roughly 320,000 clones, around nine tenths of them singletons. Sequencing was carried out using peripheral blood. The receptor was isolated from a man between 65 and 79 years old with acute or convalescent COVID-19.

The chain's CDR3 is CASSPRQATNEKLFF. The CDR3 nucleotides are TGCGCCAGCAGCCCCCGACAAGCAACTAATGAAAAACTGTTTTTT. The chain combines TRBV4-3 with TRBJ1-4; D gene uncertain. Germline V lookup: CDR1 LGHNA, CDR2 YSLEER. Between the trimmed V and J ends, which lost 4 bases and 0 bases, there was a span of 9 bases. This CDR3 is 15 amino acids long.